This TCR beta chain was captured by sequencing in a study of OX40 agonist ivuxolimab in advanced cancers. With 6 bases removed from V and 7 bases from J, the gap between germline ends came to 21 bases. Per germline, CDR1 MDHEN and CDR2 SYDVKM. This CDR3 has 15 amino acids. Sequenced by immunoSEQ multiplex PCR; TCRdb stores in-frame clones only, minus some. The repertoire has more than 55,000 clones, 91% of them found once; the top ten carry around 14%. Sequenced here: CD4+ or CD8+ T cells sorted from blood, sampled in a trial of the OX40 agonist ivuxolimab. The chain couples TRBV28 to TRBJ1-1; no clear D gene. The TCR comes from an adult with an advanced solid tumor such as melanoma, head and neck, liver or kidney cancer. The DNA for the CDR3 is TGTGCCAGCAGCCTCGGACTCACGAGACCTCTTGAAGCTTTCTTT. Its protein is CASSLGLTRPLEAFF.